Below, 16 T cell receptor beta chains from the same sample are listed, as sequenced in a study of cytomegalovirus exposure and HLA in healthy donors (dated by TCRdb to 2016 to 2017). The method behind the library was the immunoSEQ multiplex PCR assay. For the multiplex PCR, a mixture combining 60 forward primers for TCR Vbeta segments and 13 reverse primers for TCR Jbeta segments was used. Imported from immuneACCESS, the table was reduced by TCRdb to in-frame sequences with V and J called. These copies leave out some clones; in studies compared against another copy, an unresolved V gene accounts for under half, and the cause of the remainder is not known. The sample yields more than 150,000 clones; more than 65% were counted once. The ten largest make up 0.95% to 1.5% of the sample. Sequenced: PBMCs. The receptors here all came from a girl aged 2 to 10 in good health and CMV-seropositive.

The chain links TRBV10-3 to TRBJ2-5, with no clear D. Germline CDR1 reads ENHRY; CDR2 reads SYGVKD. The V gene lost 0 bases and the J gene lost 1 base, with 12 bases spanning the gap. The CDR3 runs to 16 residues. The CDR3 DNA sequence: TGTGCCATCAGTGAGTCGTTCACTTTTGGCCAAGAGACCCAGTACTTC. Translated, it gives CAISESFTFGQETQYF.

The rearrangement links TRBV6-1 to TRBJ2-7; a weak D match, TRBD1 (6 bases). This CDR3 region has 14 residues. The germline V and J ends were trimmed by 5 bases and 3 bases, with 14 bases remaining between them. Germline CDR1 and CDR2: MNHNS and SASEGT. The CDR3 nucleotides read TGTGCCAGCAGTCCCCGACAGGTGATCTACGAGCAGTACTTC. Amino acid sequence: CASSPRQVIYEQYF.

This clone was detected only once. The J gene is TRBJ2-7, the V gene TRBV2; possibly TRBD1 for D (5 bases). The CDR3 loop spans 15 amino acids. The V and J ends lost 6 bases and 0 bases respectively, with 15 bases between them. Germline assignment: CDR1 SNHLY and CDR2 FYNNEI. DNA of the CDR3: TGTGCCAGCAGAGCCGGGCAGGGTAGCTCCTACGAGCAGTACTTC. Protein: CASRAGQGSSYEQYF.

V is TRBV28 and J is TRBJ2-6; a weak D match, TRBD1 (6 bases). V lost 6 bases to trimming and J lost 2 bases, with 11 bases between them. Germline V gene sequence: CDR1 MDHEN, CDR2 SYDVKM. The CDR3 has 15 residues. In nucleotides, the CDR3 is TGTGCCAGCAGCCTACACAGGGCTGGGGCCAACGTCCTGACTTTC. This codes for CASSLHRAGANVLTF.

The CDR3 nucleotides are TGTGCCAGTAAACTTGGACAGGGGACGGGGGGCTACACCTTC. Its translation is CASKLGQGTGGYTF. The chain recombines TRBV27 with TRBJ1-2; 9 nucleotides match TRBD1. Trimming at V came to 9 bases and at J to 8 bases, leaving 13 bases not matched to a gene. The CDR3 sequence is 14 residues long. The germline CDR1 and CDR2 sequences are MNHEY and SMNVEV (reference sequence).

The chain carries TRBV19 and TRBJ1-6, with TRBD1 matching over 8 bases. The germline V gene encodes CDR1 LNHDA and CDR2 SQIVND (reference sequence). V shed 2 bases, J shed 7 bases, and the junction held 7 bases outside the gene matches. The CDR3 extends over 16 amino acids. CDR3 protein: CASSIRPGGTNSPLHF. CDR3 nucleotides: TGTGCCAGTAGTATACGGCCAGGGGGCACGAATTCACCCCTCCACTTT.

This chain connects TRBV13 to TRBJ2-3; D gene unclear. The germline CDR1 and CDR2 sequences are PRHDT and FYEKMQ (reference sequence). The CDR3 has 13 residues. V was shortened by 0 bases and J by 5 bases, with 6 bases between the two germline ends. Here the CDR3 DNA reads TGTGCCAGCAGCTTAGGGACAAGAGATACGCAGTATTTT. This codes for CASSLGTRDTQYF.

CDR3 nucleotide sequence: TGTGCCAGCAGCCACGGACAGGGGTTCGGCTATGGCTACACCTTC. Translation: CASSHGQGFGYGYTF. The chain couples TRBV11-2 to TRBJ1-2; 9 positions agree with TRBD1. The germline V gene has CDR1 SGHAT and CDR2 FQNNGV. This CDR3 has 15 residues. The junction had 8 bases not matched to a gene; V was cut back by 5 bases and J by 4 bases.

The CDR3 region has the DNA TGTGCCAGCAGCTTAGTCCCCGACAGCTCCTACGAGCAGTACTTC. This translates into CASSLVPDSSYEQYF. V gene TRBV11-2 combines with J gene TRBJ2-7, with D maybe TRBD1 (5 bases). With 1 base removed from V and 0 bases from J, the gap between germline ends came to 10 bases. Germline lookup yields CDR1 SGHAT and CDR2 FQNNGV. The CDR3 runs 15 residues.

V is TRBV10-3 and J is TRBJ2-5; 7 bases fit TRBD1. The J call may be wrong; the DNA end is better matched by TRBJ2-7. The CDR3 is made up of 17 amino acids. Germline V lookup: CDR1 ENHRY, CDR2 SYGVKD. This chain's CDR3 is CAISESGQGVWSYEQYF. Written as DNA, the CDR3 is TGTGCCATCAGTGAGTCAGGGCAGGGGGTTTGGTCCTACGAGCAGTACTTC.

This clone was counted only a few times. The CDR3 loop is CASRTQGNYGYTF. The CDR3 nucleotides are TGTGCCAGCAGGACACAGGGCAACTATGGCTACACCTTC. The V and J genes are TRBV5-5 and TRBJ1-2; D might be TRBD1 (6 bases). Trimming left V 5 bases short and J 2 bases short, with 10 bases between. CDR3 length equals 13 residues. Germline V gene data show CDR1 as SGHKS and CDR2 as YYEKEE (reference sequence).

This rearrangement joins TRBV6-6 to TRBJ1-1, with 10 bases matching TRBD1. The CDR3 spans 16 residues. CDR1 and CDR2 from the germline V gene are MNHNY and SVGAGI (reference sequence). J gave up 1 base and V 4 bases, and 6 bases lay outside the gene matches. CDR3 bases: TGTGCCAGCAGTTCCCGACAGGGGGCGCCGAACACTGAAGCTTTCTTT. Encoded protein: CASSSRQGAPNTEAFF.

The chain links TRBV11-2 to TRBJ2-5, with no clear D. Germline V gives CDR1 SGHAT, CDR2 FQNNGV. The V gene lost 5 bases and the J gene lost 2 bases, with 9 bases spanning the gap. There are 13 residues in the CDR3. CDR3 sequence reads: CASSLNIQETQYF. The CDR3, as DNA: TGTGCCAGCAGCCTTAACATTCAAGAGACCCAGTACTTC. Variable domain in full (rest from reference TRBV11-2 and TRBJ2-5): EAGVAQSPRYKIIEKRQSVAFWCNPISGHATLYWYQQILGQGPKLLIQFQNNGVVDDSQLPKDRFSAERLKGVDSTLKIQPAKLEDSAVYLCASSLNIQETQYFGPGTRLLVL.

The chain uses TRBV5-1 and TRBJ2-1; perhaps TRBD2 as D (5 bases). Trimming left V 5 bases short and J 8 bases short, with 17 bases between. This CDR3 has 14 amino acids. The V gene's germline CDR1 is SGHRS and CDR2 YFSETQ. The CDR3 sequence is CASSRGLAGHEQFF. Written as DNA, the CDR3 is TGCGCCAGCAGTCGTGGTCTAGCAGGTCATGAGCAGTTCTTC.

This clone appeared a single time. The chain joins TRBV6-5 to TRBJ2-1, with D perhaps matching TRBD2 (6 bases). This CDR3 has 15 amino acids. From germline, CDR1 is MNHEY and CDR2 SVGAGI. Trimming left V 7 bases short and J 6 bases short, with 19 bases between. The CDR3 DNA is TGTGCCAGCACCCCGGGAGACCGGGTAAGCAATGAGCAGTTCTTC. It translates to CASTPGDRVSNEQFF.

The V and J genes are TRBV15 and TRBJ2-3; TRBD2 aligns across 10 bases. In germline, CDR1 is LNHNV, CDR2 YYDKDF (reference sequence). V trimming: 0 bases; J trimming: 0 bases; junction bases outside the gene matches: 6. CDR3 length: 18 residues. The CDR3 region has the DNA TGTGCCACCAGCAGAGATGGGGCTAGCGGGGGTAGCACAGATACGCAGTATTTT. Its protein product is CATSRDGASGGSTDTQYF.